This T cell receptor beta chain was sequenced in a study of OX40 agonist ivuxolimab in advanced cancers. Study summary: While on treatment, patients had intravenous ivuxolimab at 0.01 to 10 mg/kg every 2 weeks. Hepatocellular carcinoma, melanoma, renal cell or head and neck cancer occurred in dose-escalation patients. Three partial responders included one hepatocellular carcinoma patient and two cutaneous melanoma patients.

Patients who had autoimmune disease history or got systemic immunosuppression were left out. Only in-frame clones appear in the TCRdb table, and some are missing; sequencing was by immunoSEQ multiplex PCR. The sample holds tens of thousands of clones, roughly four fifths seen once. This CDR3 is 13 amino acids long. Germline assignment: CDR1 MNHNY and CDR2 SVGAGI (reference sequence). Trimming cost V 2 bases and J 3 bases, with 7 bases left between them. This receptor was taken from an adult with an advanced solid tumor such as melanoma, head and neck, liver or kidney cancer. V gene TRBV6-6 combines with J gene TRBJ1-2; no reliable D call. Sequenced here: CD4+ or CD8+ T cells sorted from blood, sampled in a trial of the OX40 agonist ivuxolimab. The CDR3 DNA reads TGTGCCAGCAGTTACCCTGGGGACTATGGCTACACCTTC. This encodes CASSYPGDYGYTF.